A few counts support the clone carrying this T cell receptor (beta chain). Authors' processing steps: Amplification from reference gene primers served as the basis for estimated nucleated cell counts. Generated by immunoSEQ multiplex PCR, the TCRdb table keeps only in-frame clones and is missing some. The DNA was the basis for D and trimming; V, J and clone size are from that table. The sample includes under 150,000 clones, around 84% of them seen just once. This record belongs to a study of blood T cell repertoires in COVID-19. Study-wide context: From T cells, B-cell-depleted T cells, or PBMCs came the material, which was cDNA or gDNA.

Sequencing input: peripheral blood. This clonotype originated in a human donor in a cohort sampled during active COVID-19.

CDR3 coding DNA: TGTGCCAGCAGCTTACGGACAGGGGCCACAGATACGCAGTATTTT. Translated, it gives CASSLRTGATDTQYF. The V gene is TRBV7-2, the J gene TRBJ2-3; 9 bases line up with TRBD1. This CDR3 spans 15 amino acids. Germline V gene data show CDR1 as SGHTA and CDR2 as FQGNSA. V lost 2 bases to trimming and J lost 2 bases; unmatched junction nucleotides: 2. The full variable domain, its missing parts supplied by reference TRBV7-2 and TRBJ2-3, is GAGVSQSPSNKVTEKGKDVELRCDPISGHTALYWYRQSLGQGLEFLIYFQGNSAPDKSGLPSDRFSAERTGGSVSTLTIQRTQQEDSAVYLCASSLRTGATDTQYFGPGTRLTVL.